This T cell receptor beta chain was captured by sequencing in a study of blood T cell repertoires in COVID-19. Study summary: Sources were T cells, B-cell-depleted T cells, or PBMCs; the material itself was cDNA or gDNA.

Methods used by the authors: Amplified reference gene primers provided the basis for estimating nucleated cell counts. Sequencing used immunoSEQ multiplex PCR; TCRdb keeps in-frame clones, though not all of them. V and J calls and clone size are copied from that table; D and trimming were computed from the DNA. The sample contains around 94,000 clones, around 92% of which appear only once. The CDR3 totals 15 residues. V lost 7 bases to trimming and J lost 4 bases, with 20 bases between them. Germline CDR1 is LNHDA and CDR2 is SQIVND (reference sequence). The receptor was derived from a man aged 18-30 years with acute or convalescent COVID-19. The specimen sequenced was peripheral blood. The rearrangement joins TRBV19 to TRBJ2-7, with D perhaps TRBD1 (8 bases). CDR3 amino acids: CASTGRQGAIYEQYF. CDR3 nucleotides: TGTGCCAGTACCGGGAGGCAGGGGGCGATATACGAGCAGTACTTC.